This T cell receptor beta chain was observed in a study of control samples from healthy donors and cancer patients. Per germline, CDR1 MNHEY and CDR2 SMNVEV (reference sequence). The V segment lost 8 bases and the J segment 1 base; nucleotides outside the gene matches: 10. This CDR3 contains 15 residues. Only in-frame clones appear in the TCRdb table, and some are missing; sequencing was by immunoSEQ multiplex PCR. The sample consists of 80,000 to 85,000 clones, nearly 90% of them appearing once. The chain links TRBV27 to TRBJ2-7; 8 bases are a match to TRBD1. The sequenced material came from blood. The sequence was obtained from a woman aged 50 to 60 in good health. The CDR3 bases are TGTGCCAGCCGCCAAGACAGGGGTATGTCCTACGAGCAGTACTTC. It encodes CASRQDRGMSYEQYF.